The 3 T cell receptor beta chains presented below share a single source sample, sequenced in a study of blood T cell repertoires in COVID-19. The table came from immunoSEQ multiplex PCR; TCRdb's copy has only in-frame clones and leaves some out. The repertoire includes under 250,000 clones, 80% to 90% of them detected once, and around 2.6% sits in the top ten. Sequences were obtained from PBMCs or T cells enriched from blood (not recorded which). The receptors were gathered from a woman aged 25 to 45 with acute COVID-19.

The rearrangement joins TRBV14 to TRBJ2-7; 7 positions agree with TRBD1. CDR1 SGHDN and CDR2 FVKESK come from the germline V gene. J lost 5 bases, V lost 2 bases, and 6 bases had no gene match. The CDR3 is 14 amino acids. The CDR3 loop reads CASSQIGGNHEQYF. The CDR3 DNA is TGTGCCAGCAGCCAAATAGGGGGCAACCACGAGCAGTACTTC.

This clone is a singleton in its sample. V usage is TRBV6-4 and J usage is TRBJ2-3; 10 bases map to TRBD2. V shed 4 bases, J shed 0 bases, and the junction held 4 bases outside the gene matches. The length of the CDR3 is 16 residues. Germline CDR1 and CDR2: MRHNA and SNTAGT. CDR3 nucleotide sequence: TGTGCCAGCAGTGGCTCTAGCGGGGGAAGCACAGATACGCAGTATTTT. Translating it yields CASSGSSGGSTDTQYF.

The rearrangement uses TRBV7-9 and TRBJ1-2; D is unclear. Trimming pared 2 bases from V and 4 bases from J, leaving 14 bases between. Looked up from germline, CDR1 is SEHNR and CDR2 is FQNEAQ (reference sequence). The CDR3 totals 15 residues. CDR3 sequence reads: CASSLNGPDRYGYTF. CDR3 nucleotides: TGTGCCAGCAGCTTAAATGGGCCTGACCGCTATGGCTACACCTTC.